This T cell receptor beta chain appears in the sequencing data of a study of blood T cells in healthy people across ages. The CDR3 sequence is 16 residues long. Germline CDR1 is MDHEN and CDR2 is SYDVKM. Trimming took 2 bases from V and 5 from J, leaving 19 bases between them. A J-beta primer mix and a sample-barcoded 5' primer were used in a second PCR of about 7 to 12 cycles. TCRdb reprocessed the 5' RACE reads via MiXCR and lists one record per CDR3 protein. The sample holds hundreds of thousands of distinct CDR3 sequences; approximately 52% are singletons and the top ten take 13%. No fewer than 6 million PBMCs went into each sample. A note on this clonotype: A much larger clone differs by one base, so this may be a read error.

The material sequenced was blood. The genes are TRBV28 and TRBJ2-7; tentatively, D is TRBD1 (6 bases). The TCR sequence derives from a woman over 75 in good health. The CDR3 spells CASSLGVGTPTHEQYF. Written as DNA, the CDR3 is TGTGCCAGCAGTTTAGGGGTAGGGACACCAACCCACGAGCAGTACTTC.